Following are 32 T cell receptor beta chains from one sample sequenced in a study of T cell repertoires in cytomegalovirus infection. From the reads, TCRdb called clonotypes with MiXCR, one entry per CDR3 protein. Altogether about 260,000 distinct CDR3 sequences are present, around 13% being singletons, with the ten largest covering 8.8%. Source material: PBMCs. The receptors come from a human donor in good health (CMV status not recorded). Some clones in this sample may be carry-over from other donors' samples.

This clonotype was seen more than once but under ten times. This chain uses TRBV12-3 or TRBV12-4 with TRBJ2-7; D is perhaps TRBD1 (5 bases). This CDR3 is built from 14 residues. Trimming took off 4 bases at V and 3 bases at J, with 13 bases between the two ends. The chain's CDR3 is CASSSRAQVYEQYF. CDR3 sequence (DNA): TGTGCCAGCAGTTCCAGGGCACAGGTCTACGAGCAGTACTTC.

This clonotype was counted ten times or more. The chain combines TRBV7-8 with TRBJ2-1; TRBD2 aligns across 15 bases. In germline, CDR1 is SGHVS, CDR2 FQNEAQ. V was clipped by 5 bases and J by 6 bases; unmatched bases: 20. This CDR3 is 21 amino acids long. CDR3 bases: TGTGCCAGCAGCCACCCCGCCGGGACTAGCGGGAGGCCAACCCGTCCCAATGAGCAGTTCTTC. Amino acid sequence: CASSHPAGTSGRPTRPNEQFF.

J is TRBJ2-1 and V is TRBV20-1; D possibly corresponds to TRBD2 (6 bases). Germline assignment: CDR1 DFQATT and CDR2 SNEGSKA (reference sequence). The CDR3 length is 15 residues. Trimming left V 0 bases short and J 2 bases short, with 11 bases between. The CDR3 DNA reads TGCAGTGCTAGAGATTTGCGGGGTCCCTACAATGAGCAGTTCTTC. It specifies CSARDLRGPYNEQFF.

The V gene is TRBV14, the J gene TRBJ1-1, with a tentative D call TRBD1 (5 bases). This CDR3 is 17 amino acids long. V was clipped by 2 bases and J by 2 bases, with 18 bases between them. Per germline, CDR1 SGHDN and CDR2 FVKESK. The CDR3 is CASSQSSNRYVNTEAFF. The CDR3 DNA follows: TGTGCCAGCAGCCAATCATCGAACAGGTATGTTAACACTGAAGCTTTCTTT.

This clonotype has just a few counts. The chain has TRBV12-3 or TRBV12-4 and TRBJ1-5; 9 nucleotides agree with TRBD1. The V gene end was trimmed by 5 bases and the J gene end by 5 bases; junction bases not matched to a gene: 10. The CDR3 covers 16 residues. CDR3 in DNA: TGTGCCAGCAGTCCCGGGGGACAGGGTTTACATCAGCCCCAGCATTTT. It specifies CASSPGGQGLHQPQHF.

The CDR3 here is CASSQEGGELFF. DNA for the CDR3: TGCGCCAGCAGCCAAGAAGGGGGGGAGCTGTTTTTT. The rearrangement links TRBV4-1 to TRBJ2-2; D unresolved. Looked up from germline, CDR1 is MGHRA and CDR2 is YSYEKL. The CDR3 sequence is 12 residues long. With 0 bases removed from V and 8 bases from J, the gap between germline ends came to 4 bases.

In this sample, this clonotype turned up a few times. The CDR3 nucleotides read TGTGCCATCAGTACCGGGACAGGGAACCACGAGCAGTACTTC. This translates into CAISTGTGNHEQYF. The chain combines TRBV10-3 with TRBJ2-7, with 9 nucleotides matching TRBD1. Germline-derived CDR1 and CDR2 are ENHRY and SYGVKD. With V trimmed by 5 bases and J by 5 bases, 7 bases remained unmatched. This CDR3 region has 14 residues.

This clonotype occurred many times. The CDR3 spells CASSLVRPVGGSGANVLTF. In DNA, the CDR3 is TGTGCCAGCAGCTTAGTACGGCCTGTGGGGGGATCGGGGGCCAACGTCCTGACTTTC. This sequence joins TRBV11-2 and TRBJ2-6, with D possibly being TRBD2 (6 bases). V was clipped by 1 base and J by 4 bases, with 20 bases between them. CDR3 length: 19 amino acids. Germline V gives CDR1 SGHAT, CDR2 FQNNGV.

Regarding this clonotype: At one end, the junction sequence differs from germline, possibly due to a read error. The chain has TRBV19 and TRBJ2-3; D possibly corresponds to TRBD1 (5 bases). CDR1 LNHDA and CDR2 SQIVND come from the germline V gene (reference sequence). The CDR3 covers 10 residues. CDR3 sequence: CASKKGSLFF. The DNA of the CDR3 is TGTGCCAGTAAGAAGGGGTCCCTTTTTTTT.

This clonotype showed up many times. The genes are TRBV7-9 and TRBJ2-7; D ambiguous. V lost 1 base to trimming and J lost 3 bases, with 13 bases between them. CDR3 length: 15 amino acids. Per germline, CDR1 SEHNR and CDR2 FQNEAQ (reference sequence). DNA for the CDR3: TGTGCCAGCAGCTTAGGGACGGGTGTGGACTACGAGCAGTACTTC. This encodes CASSLGTGVDYEQYF.

There are many counts of this clonotype. The chain joins TRBV4-1 to TRBJ1-1; 8 nucleotides align to TRBD1. V trimming: 0 bases; J trimming: 7 bases; junction bases outside the gene matches: 13. This CDR3 contains 17 residues. From germline, CDR1 is MGHRA and CDR2 YSYEKL. The CDR3 region has the DNA TGCGCCAGCAGCCAAGATGTCCAGGGGGCGCAGGTGGTTGAAGCTTTCTTT. Its translation is CASSQDVQGAQVVEAFF.

The CDR3 DNA reads as TGTGCCAGCAGTTTAGCGGGACAGGATAATGAAAAACTGTTTTTT. Protein: CASSLAGQDNEKLFF. The rearrangement uses TRBV28 and TRBJ1-4, with 8 bases fitting TRBD1. The V and J ends lost 2 bases and 4 bases, in that order; junction bases with no gene match: 3. The CDR3 has 15 amino acids. CDR1 is MDHEN, CDR2 SYDVKM, per germline.

This clonotype was counted ten times or more. This chain uses TRBV7-3 with TRBJ1-5; unclear D gene. The germline V and J ends were trimmed by 1 base and 6 bases, with 13 bases remaining between them. The germline V gene encodes CDR1 SGHTA and CDR2 FQGTGA. The CDR3 sequence is 15 residues long. CDR3 protein: CASSLSRVPIQPQHF. The DNA of the CDR3 is TGTGCCAGCAGCTTAAGCCGGGTCCCCATTCAGCCCCAGCATTTT.

This chain joins TRBV29-1 and TRBJ2-1; D call uncertain. CDR3 length equals 12 residues. Trimming shortened V by 2 bases and J by 4 bases, and 6 bases separated the two germline ends. Germline V gives CDR1 SQVTM, CDR2 ANQGSEA. The CDR3 coding sequence is TGCAGCGTTGAACGGGCGTACAATGAGCAGTTCTTC. Encoded protein: CSVERAYNEQFF.

This clonotype was detected ten times or more. The genes are TRBV7-9 and TRBJ2-5, with 9 bases aligning to TRBD1. CDR1 and CDR2 from the germline V gene are SEHNR and FQNEAQ (reference sequence). Losses at the gene ends were 6 bases for V and 4 bases for J; bases not matched to a gene: 9. CDR3 length: 15 residues. CDR3 DNA sequence: TGTGCCAGCAGTTCCGGACAGGGGACGTTAGAGACCCAGTACTTC. This codes for CASSSGQGTLETQYF. Filled out from reference TRBV7-9 and TRBJ2-5, the complete variable domain reads DTGVSQNPRHKITKRGQNVTFRCDPISEHNRLYWYRQTLGQGPEFLTYFQNEAQLEKSRLLSDRFSAERPKGSFSTLEIQRTEQGDSAMYLCASSSGQGTLETQYFGPGTRLLVL.

V and J are TRBV5-4 and TRBJ2-3, with 8 nucleotides matching TRBD2. Per the germline V gene, CDR1 is SGHNT and CDR2 is YYREEE (reference sequence). This CDR3 has 17 residues. The trim removed 4 bases at V and 4 bases at J, leaving 14 bases unmatched. CDR3 DNA sequence: TGTGCCAGCAGCACGCCCACGGGGGGGCCTGCGGCAGATACGCAGTATTTT. Translated: CASSTPTGGPAADTQYF.

This clonotype was recorded at least ten times. V and J are TRBV7-2 and TRBJ2-3; maybe TRBD1 (5 bases). V lost 0 bases to trimming and J lost 4 bases, with 8 bases between them. The CDR3 sequence is 14 residues long. CDR1 and CDR2 (germline): SGHTA, FQGNSA. Written as DNA, the CDR3 is TGTGCCAGCAGCTTAGCGAAGGGGTCAGATACGCAGTATTTT. Translating gives CASSLAKGSDTQYF.

This clonotype appeared many times. V is TRBV20-1 and J is TRBJ2-7; 8 nucleotides match TRBD2. CDR1 is DFQATT and CDR2 is SNEGSKA in the germline V gene (reference sequence). CDR3 length equals 18 residues. The CDR3 is CSSGAMEAGSGKPYEQYF. In DNA, the CDR3 is TGCAGCTCGGGCGCGATGGAGGCTGGTAGCGGGAAGCCCTACGAGCAGTACTTC.

This clonotype has a handful of counts. One junction end disagrees with the germline gene, perhaps due to a read error. The rearrangement links TRBV7-7 to TRBJ2-5; no clear D gene. The CDR3 is made up of 14 amino acids. Germline CDR1 and CDR2: SSHAT and FNYEAQ (reference sequence). The CDR3 here is CASSAKVLQETQYF. CDR3 bases: TGTGCTAGCAGCGCGAAGGTCCTGCAAGAGACCCAGTACTTC.

Only a few counts were recorded for this clonotype. The chain recombines TRBV12-3 or TRBV12-4 with TRBJ2-1; D tentatively fits TRBD1 or TRBD2 (5 bases each). The V and J ends lost 0 bases and 0 bases respectively, with 9 bases between them. This CDR3 has 16 amino acids. The CDR3 DNA follows: TGTGCCAGCAGTTTAGCGATGGGGGACTCCTACAATGAGCAGTTCTTC. This translates into CASSLAMGDSYNEQFF.

The J gene is TRBJ1-1, the V gene TRBV20-1; 7 bases map to TRBD1. The ends lost 2 bases at V and 2 bases at J; junction bases unmatched: 8. The CDR3 sequence is 15 residues long. CDR1 and CDR2 (germline): DFQATT, SNEGSKA (reference sequence). The CDR3 DNA reads TGCAGTGCTAGAAGGGCAGGGGGGATAAACACTGAAGCTTTCTTT. Translated: CSARRAGGINTEAFF.

Ten or more counts support this clonotype. The chain is built from TRBV11-2 and TRBJ2-5; D unresolved. Trimming pared 5 bases from V and 5 bases from J, leaving 12 bases between. The germline CDR1 and CDR2 sequences are SGHAT and FQNNGV. The CDR3 is made up of 13 amino acids. The CDR3 protein is CASSPARWETQYF. The CDR3 DNA reads TGTGCCAGCAGCCCAGCCCGATGGGAGACCCAGTACTTC.

This clonotype has a count of ten or more. The CDR3 region is CASSGVSGANVLTF. CDR3 in DNA: TGTGCCAGCAGTGGCGTGTCTGGGGCCAACGTCCTGACTTTC. The chain joins TRBV2 to TRBJ2-6; D gene ambiguous. CDR1 and CDR2 from the germline V gene are SNHLY and FYNNEI. The CDR3 covers 14 residues. Trimming pared 4 bases from V and 1 base from J, leaving 5 bases between.

The table lists this clonotype with a few counts. The chain employs TRBV20-1 and TRBJ1-4; 12 nucleotides agree with TRBD1. Germline V CDR1 and CDR2: DFQATT, SNEGSKA (reference sequence). The V segment lost 5 bases and the J segment 6 bases; nucleotides outside the gene matches: 7. The CDR3 runs 15 residues. CDR3 amino acids: CSALPGQGAYEKLFF. Written as DNA, the CDR3 is TGCAGTGCTTTACCGGGACAGGGGGCGTATGAAAAACTGTTTTTT.

The count of this clonotype is one. The chain joins TRBV7-2 to TRBJ2-1; D perhaps matches TRBD1 (6 bases). CDR1 and CDR2 from the germline V gene are SGHTA and FQGNSA. V was pared by 1 base and J by 7 bases, with 14 bases between. This CDR3 region has 15 residues. The chain's CDR3 is CASSLVADSRNEQFF. CDR3 bases: TGTGCCAGCAGCTTAGTTGCGGACAGCAGAAATGAGCAGTTCTTC.

This clonotype was seen at least ten times. The chain is built from TRBV5-4 and TRBJ2-1; TRBD1 matches 7 bases. The CDR3 totals 17 residues. Trimming took 2 bases from V and 4 from J; bases not matched to a gene: 12. Germline V gene lookup returns CDR1 SGHNT and CDR2 YYREEE (reference sequence). CDR3 residues: CASSFDWTGLEYNEQFF. The CDR3 nucleotides read TGTGCCAGCAGCTTTGACTGGACAGGACTCGAGTACAATGAGCAGTTCTTC.

This clonotype was detected ten times or more. This chain links TRBV6-6 with TRBJ1-1; perhaps TRBD1 as D (6 bases). The germline gives CDR1 MNHNY, CDR2 SVGAGI (reference sequence). This CDR3 is built from 13 residues. With 7 bases removed from V and 10 bases from J, the gap between germline ends came to 19 bases. The CDR3 spells CASTYAGAGRAFF. The CDR3 coding sequence is TGTGCCAGCACCTACGCGGGGGCAGGGAGAGCTTTCTTT.

This chain joins TRBV19 and TRBJ2-1, with D possibly being TRBD2 (5 bases). The length of the CDR3 is 11 residues. Germline V CDR1 and CDR2: LNHDA, SQIVND (reference sequence). V lost 2 bases to trimming and J lost 11 bases, with 7 bases between them. The CDR3 region is CASSISGKQFF. The DNA of the CDR3 is TGTGCCAGTAGTATATCCGGGAAGCAGTTCTTC.

The chain links TRBV5-1 to TRBJ2-7; tentatively, D is TRBD1 (6 bases). This CDR3 has 13 amino acids. From germline, CDR1 is SGHRS and CDR2 YFSETQ. The V end lost 7 bases, the J end lost 0 bases, and 11 bases lay between the germline ends. The CDR3 here is CASGRDNSYEQYF. CDR3 coding DNA: TGCGCCAGCGGACGGGACAACTCCTACGAGCAGTACTTC.

This clonotype was observed at least ten times. The chain combines TRBV20-1 with TRBJ1-1, with a weak D call TRBD1 (5 bases). Trimming removed 4 bases at V and 0 bases at J, with 15 bases between. The germline V gene encodes CDR1 DFQATT and CDR2 SNEGSKA (reference sequence). The CDR3 sequence is 15 residues long. CDR3 nucleotides: TGCAGTGCTAACGAACCGGGACGCTTGAACACTGAAGCTTTCTTT. Protein sequence: CSANEPGRLNTEAFF.

This clonotype was picked up many times. V gene TRBV6-1 combines with J gene TRBJ2-1, with 7 bases matching TRBD1. Germline V gives CDR1 MNHNS, CDR2 SASEGT. This CDR3 spans 17 amino acids. V shed 1 base, J shed 8 bases, and the junction held 14 bases outside the gene matches. The CDR3: CASSEGGQTGVVDEQFF. In DNA, the CDR3 is TGTGCCAGCAGTGAAGGGGGGCAAACAGGGGTAGTAGATGAGCAGTTCTTC.

This clonotype was observed many times. The CDR3 loop is CASSPLAGSSYNEQFF. CDR3 DNA: TGTGCCAGCAGCCCCCTAGCGGGGAGCTCCTACAATGAGCAGTTCTTC. The chain is built from TRBV3-1 and TRBJ2-1, with 9 bases lining up with TRBD2. The CDR3 loop spans 16 amino acids. Trimming removed 4 bases from V and 0 bases from J; junction bases left unmatched: 4. CDR1 is LGHDT, CDR2 YNNKEL, per germline (reference sequence).